The clone carrying this TCR beta chain has more than one count but fewer than ten. The CDR3 has 15 residues. The junction had 8 bases not matched to a gene; V was cut back by 3 bases and J by 5 bases. Germline CDR1 is SGHRS and CDR2 is YFSETQ. The sample originates from a study of response to subunit inactivated influenza vaccine. MiXCR was run by TCRdb on the RT-PCR reads, yielding one entry per CDR3 protein. The sample includes a few hundred thousand distinct CDR3 sequences, roughly 10% seen only once; the top ten take 11%. This sample also appeared in a second study, on T cells expressing NK-cell markers. That study reports: cDNA encoding TCR beta was synthesized via 5'RACE template switching incorporating UMIs. From sorted CD3+CD56+NKG2C+, CD3+CD56+NKG2C- and CD3+CD56-NKG2C+ T cells came the TCR beta repertoires. Sorting was limited to alpha-beta TCR-expressing T cells with an anti-gamma-delta TCR antibody in several experiments. Of the CD8+ T cell pool in over 5 donors, roughly 1.0-8% was accounted for by dominant NKG2C+ clonotypes. It is unclear if expanded NKG2C-expressing clones target HCMV antigens.

The clonotype comes from a man in his forties or fifties who received an inactivated influenza vaccine. This rearrangement joins TRBV5-1 to TRBJ2-3; 8 nucleotides align to TRBD2. Sequenced material: PBMCs from blood, taken on the day of vaccination. The CDR3 DNA reads TGCGCCAGCAGCTATTACGGGAGGGCCATAGATACGCAGTATTTT. Its protein product is CASSYYGRAIDTQYF.